This T cell receptor beta chain was found in a study of response to subunit inactivated influenza vaccine. Findings of the study overall: Authors proposed each seasonal influenza vaccination draws in few new T cells.

This CDR3 is built from 15 residues. CDR1 and CDR2 (germline): MNHEY, SVGAGI. V lost 0 bases and J lost 1, with 9 bases in between. Using its own MiXCR run on the RT-PCR reads, TCRdb lists one record per CDR3 protein. The table has some 480,000 distinct CDR3 sequences, roughly 11% seen once. Worth noting for this clonotype: Its antigen is unidentified.

This chain joins TRBV6-5 and TRBJ1-1; D unresolved. The sample consisted of PBMCs from blood, taken 45 days after vaccination. This receptor was taken from a man over 45 who received an inactivated influenza vaccine. The CDR3 nucleotides are TGTGCCAGCAGTTACTCCAATTTGGGGAACACTGAAGCTTTCTTT. It specifies CASSYSNLGNTEAFF.